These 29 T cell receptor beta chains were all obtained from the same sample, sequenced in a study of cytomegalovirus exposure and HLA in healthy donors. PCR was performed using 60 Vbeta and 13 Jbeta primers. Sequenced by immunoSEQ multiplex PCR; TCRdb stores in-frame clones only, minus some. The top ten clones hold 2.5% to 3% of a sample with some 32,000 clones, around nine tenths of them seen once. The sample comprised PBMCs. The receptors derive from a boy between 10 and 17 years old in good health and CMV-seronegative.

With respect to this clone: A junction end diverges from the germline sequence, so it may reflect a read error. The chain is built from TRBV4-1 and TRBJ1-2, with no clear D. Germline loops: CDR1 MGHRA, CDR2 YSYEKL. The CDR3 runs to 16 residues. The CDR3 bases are TGCGCCAGCAGCCAACCCCGTATTCCAGCTAACTATAGCTACACCTTC. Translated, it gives CASSQPRIPANYSYTF.

This CDR3 is CASTGPGQGYEQYF. For the CDR3, the DNA is TGTGCCAGCACCGGTCCGGGACAGGGTTACGAGCAGTACTTC. The rearrangement uses TRBV6-5 and TRBJ2-7; 9 bases are a match to TRBD1. The germline gives CDR1 MNHEY, CDR2 SVGAGI. The V segment lost 7 bases and the J segment 4 bases; nucleotides outside the gene matches: 8. This CDR3 has 14 amino acids.

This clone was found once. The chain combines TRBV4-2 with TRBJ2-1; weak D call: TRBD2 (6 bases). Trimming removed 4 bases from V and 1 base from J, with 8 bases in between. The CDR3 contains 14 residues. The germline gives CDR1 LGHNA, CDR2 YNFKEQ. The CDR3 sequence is CASSRAGSYNEQFF. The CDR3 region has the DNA TGTGCCAGCAGCCGGGCGGGGTCCTACAATGAGCAGTTCTTC.

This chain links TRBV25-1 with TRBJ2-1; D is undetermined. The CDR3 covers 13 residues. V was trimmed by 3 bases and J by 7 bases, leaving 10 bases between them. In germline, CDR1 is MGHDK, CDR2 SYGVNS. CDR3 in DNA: TGTGCCAGCAGTGACCTCGAGGAAAATGAGCAGTTCTTC. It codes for CASSDLEENEQFF.

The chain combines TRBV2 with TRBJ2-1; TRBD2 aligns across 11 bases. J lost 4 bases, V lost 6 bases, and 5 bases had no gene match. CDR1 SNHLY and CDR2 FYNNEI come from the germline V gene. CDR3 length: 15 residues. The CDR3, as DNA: TGTGCCAGCAGGGTGACTAGCGGGGAGTACAATGAGCAGTTCTTC. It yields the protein CASRVTSGEYNEQFF.

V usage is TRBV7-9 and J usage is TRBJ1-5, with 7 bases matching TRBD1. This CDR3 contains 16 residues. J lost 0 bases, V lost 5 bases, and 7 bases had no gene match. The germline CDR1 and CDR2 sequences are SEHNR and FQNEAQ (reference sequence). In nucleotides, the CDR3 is TGTGCCAGCAGCCTAACAGGGGCTGGTAGCAATCAGCCCCAGCATTTT. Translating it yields CASSLTGAGSNQPQHF.

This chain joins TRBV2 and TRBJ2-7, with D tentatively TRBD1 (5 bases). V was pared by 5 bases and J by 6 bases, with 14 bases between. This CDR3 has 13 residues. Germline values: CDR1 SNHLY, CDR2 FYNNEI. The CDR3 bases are TGTGCCAGCAGTTACCCCCCAGGGTTCGAGCAGTACTTC. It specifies CASSYPPGFEQYF.

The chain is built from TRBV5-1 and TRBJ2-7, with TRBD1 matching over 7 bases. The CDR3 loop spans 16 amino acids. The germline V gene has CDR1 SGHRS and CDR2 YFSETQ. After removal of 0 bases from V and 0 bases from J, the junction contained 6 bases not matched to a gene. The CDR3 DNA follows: TGCGCCAGCAGCTTGGGGGGACAGATTAGCTCCTACGAGCAGTACTTC. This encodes CASSLGGQISSYEQYF.

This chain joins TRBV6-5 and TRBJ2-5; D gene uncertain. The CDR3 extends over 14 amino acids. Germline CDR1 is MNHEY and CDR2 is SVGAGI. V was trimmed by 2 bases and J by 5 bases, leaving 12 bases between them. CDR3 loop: CASSYATETETQYF. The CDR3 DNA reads TGTGCCAGCAGTTACGCAACAGAAACGGAGACCCAGTACTTC.

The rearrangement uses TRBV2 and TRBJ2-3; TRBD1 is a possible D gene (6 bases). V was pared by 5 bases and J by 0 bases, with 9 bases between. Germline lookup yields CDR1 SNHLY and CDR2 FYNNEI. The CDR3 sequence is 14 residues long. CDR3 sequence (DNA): TGTGCCAGCAGTCCGGACAGTAGCACAGATACGCAGTATTTT. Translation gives CASSPDSSTDTQYF.

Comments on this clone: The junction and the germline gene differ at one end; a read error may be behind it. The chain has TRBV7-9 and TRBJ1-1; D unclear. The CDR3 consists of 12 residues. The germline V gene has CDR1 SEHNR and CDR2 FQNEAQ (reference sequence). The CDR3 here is CSSTYINTEAFF. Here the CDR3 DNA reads TGTTCCAGCACCTATATTAACACTGAAGCTTTCTTT.

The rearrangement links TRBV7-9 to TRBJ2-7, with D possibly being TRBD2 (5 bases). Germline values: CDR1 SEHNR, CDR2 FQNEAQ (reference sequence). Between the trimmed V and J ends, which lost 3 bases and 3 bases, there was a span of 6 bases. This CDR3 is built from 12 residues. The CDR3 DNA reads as TGTGCCAGCAGCTTTGACTACTACGAGCAGTACTTC. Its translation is CASSFDYYEQYF.

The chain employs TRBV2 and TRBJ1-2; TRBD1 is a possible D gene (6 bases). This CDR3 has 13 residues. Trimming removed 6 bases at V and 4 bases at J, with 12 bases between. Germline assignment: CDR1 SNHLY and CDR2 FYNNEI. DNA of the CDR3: TGTGCCAGCAGCCCTTGGGACATCTATGGCTACACCTTC. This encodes CASSPWDIYGYTF.

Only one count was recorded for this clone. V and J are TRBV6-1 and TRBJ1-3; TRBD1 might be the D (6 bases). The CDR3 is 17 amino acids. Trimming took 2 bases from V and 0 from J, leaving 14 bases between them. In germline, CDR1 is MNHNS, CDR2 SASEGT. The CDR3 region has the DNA TGTGCCAGCAGTGAATCTAGGTACAGGGACTCTGGAAACACCATATATTTT. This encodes CASSESRYRDSGNTIYF.

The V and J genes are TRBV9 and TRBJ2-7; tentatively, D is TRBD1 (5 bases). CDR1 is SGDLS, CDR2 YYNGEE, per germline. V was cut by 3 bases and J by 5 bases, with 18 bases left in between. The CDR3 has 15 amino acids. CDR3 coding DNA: TGTGCCAGCAGCGAGGGATACGAGACCAGGGACGAGCAGTACTTC. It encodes CASSEGYETRDEQYF. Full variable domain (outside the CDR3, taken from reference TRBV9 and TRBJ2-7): DSGVTQTPKHLITATGQRVTLRCSPRSGDLSVYWYQQSLDQGLQFLIQYYNGEERAKGNILERFSAQQFPDLHSELNLSSLELGDSALYFCASSEGYETRDEQYFGPGTRLTVT.

CDR3 sequence (DNA): TGTGCCAGCAGCTTAGTTGCGGGGGGGCCCCCAGATACGCAGTATTTT. Amino acids: CASSLVAGGPPDTQYF. J is TRBJ2-3 and V is TRBV7-9; 9 bases fit TRBD2. The V gene's germline CDR1 is SEHNR and CDR2 FQNEAQ (reference sequence). V shed 1 base, J shed 4 bases, and the junction held 6 bases outside the gene matches. The CDR3 is 16 amino acids.

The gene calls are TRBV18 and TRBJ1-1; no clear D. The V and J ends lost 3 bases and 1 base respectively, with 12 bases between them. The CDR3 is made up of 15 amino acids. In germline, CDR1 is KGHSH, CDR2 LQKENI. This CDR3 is CASSPMLTQNTEAFF. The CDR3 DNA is TGTGCCAGCTCACCGATGCTAACCCAGAACACTGAAGCTTTCTTT.

CDR3 sequence: CASSPGTYNEQFF. CDR3 sequence (DNA): TGTGCCAGCAGCCCCGGGACCTACAATGAGCAGTTCTTC. The chain recombines TRBV11-2 with TRBJ2-1; the D gene is possibly TRBD2 (5 bases). Trimming stripped 5 bases from V and 2 bases from J, with 7 bases between. The CDR3 covers 13 residues. Looked up from germline, CDR1 is SGHAT and CDR2 is FQNNGV.

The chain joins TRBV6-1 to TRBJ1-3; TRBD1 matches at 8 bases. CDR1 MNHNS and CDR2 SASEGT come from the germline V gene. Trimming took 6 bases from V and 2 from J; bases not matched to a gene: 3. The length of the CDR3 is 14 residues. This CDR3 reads CASRRTGPGNTIYF. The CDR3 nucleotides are TGTGCCAGCAGAAGGACAGGGCCTGGAAACACCATATATTTT.

This chain's CDR3 is CASSFFGQANTGELFF. The CDR3 DNA follows: TGTGCCAGCAGTTTTTTCGGACAGGCGAACACCGGGGAGCTGTTTTTT. This chain uses TRBV28 with TRBJ2-2; 7 bases are shared with TRBD1. The CDR3 is 16 amino acids. Losses at the gene ends were 3 bases for V and 0 bases for J; bases not matched to a gene: 4. Germline-derived CDR1 and CDR2 are MDHEN and SYDVKM.

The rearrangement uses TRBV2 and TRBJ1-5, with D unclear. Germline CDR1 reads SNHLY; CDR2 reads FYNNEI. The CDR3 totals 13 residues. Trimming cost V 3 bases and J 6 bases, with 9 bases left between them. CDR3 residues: CASSDGVPQPQHF. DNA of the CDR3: TGTGCCAGCAGTGACGGGGTCCCTCAGCCCCAGCATTTT. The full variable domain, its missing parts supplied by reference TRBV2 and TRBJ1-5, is EPEVTQTPSHQVTQMGQEVILRCVPISNHLYFYWYRQILGQKVEFLVSFYNNEISEKSEIFDDQFSVERPDGSNFTLKIRSTKLEDSAMYFCASSDGVPQPQHFGDGTRLSIL.

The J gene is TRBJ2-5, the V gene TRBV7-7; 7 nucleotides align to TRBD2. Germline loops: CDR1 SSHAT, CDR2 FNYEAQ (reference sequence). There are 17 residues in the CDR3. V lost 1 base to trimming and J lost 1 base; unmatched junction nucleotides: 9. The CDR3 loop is CASSLGLAGDRQETQYF. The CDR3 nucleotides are TGTGCCAGCAGCTTAGGGCTGGCGGGGGACCGCCAAGAGACCCAGTACTTC.

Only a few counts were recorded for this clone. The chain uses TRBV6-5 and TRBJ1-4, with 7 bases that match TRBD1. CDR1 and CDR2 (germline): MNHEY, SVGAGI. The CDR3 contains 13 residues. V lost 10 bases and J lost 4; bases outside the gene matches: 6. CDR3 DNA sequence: TGTGCCACCGCCGGACAGGATAATGAAAAACTGTTTTTT. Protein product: CATAGQDNEKLFF.

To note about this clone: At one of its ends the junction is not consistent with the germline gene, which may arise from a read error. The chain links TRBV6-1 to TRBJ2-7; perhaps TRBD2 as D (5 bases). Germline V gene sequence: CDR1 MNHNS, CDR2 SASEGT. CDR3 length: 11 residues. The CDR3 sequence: CASSDVGEQCF. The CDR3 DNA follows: TGTGCCAGCAGTGATGTGGGAGAGCAGTGCTTC.

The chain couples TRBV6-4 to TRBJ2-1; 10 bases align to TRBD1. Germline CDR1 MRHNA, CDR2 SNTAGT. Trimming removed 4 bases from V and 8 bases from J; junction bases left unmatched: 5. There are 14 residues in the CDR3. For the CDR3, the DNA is TGTGCCAGCAGTGGGGGACAGGGGTCAGATGAGCAGTTCTTC. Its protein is CASSGGQGSDEQFF.

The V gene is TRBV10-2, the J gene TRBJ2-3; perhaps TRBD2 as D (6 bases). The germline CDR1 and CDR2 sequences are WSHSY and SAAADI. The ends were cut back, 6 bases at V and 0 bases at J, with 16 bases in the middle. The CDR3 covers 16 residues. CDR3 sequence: CASREPGTPSTDTQYF. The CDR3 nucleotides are TGCGCCAGCAGAGAGCCCGGGACTCCTAGCACAGATACGCAGTATTTT.

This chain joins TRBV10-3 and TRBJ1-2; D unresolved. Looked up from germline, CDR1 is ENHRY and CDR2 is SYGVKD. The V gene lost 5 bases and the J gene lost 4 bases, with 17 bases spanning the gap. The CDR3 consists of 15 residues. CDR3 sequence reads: CAISSGSSNLYGYTF. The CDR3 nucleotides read TGTGCCATCAGTTCGGGGAGTTCCAACCTCTATGGCTACACCTTC.

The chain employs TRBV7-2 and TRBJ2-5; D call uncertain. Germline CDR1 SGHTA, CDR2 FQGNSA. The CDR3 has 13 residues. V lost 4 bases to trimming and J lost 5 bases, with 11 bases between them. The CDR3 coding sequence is TGTGCCAGCAGCTCGGAGAGGATTGAGACCCAGTACTTC. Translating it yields CASSSERIETQYF.

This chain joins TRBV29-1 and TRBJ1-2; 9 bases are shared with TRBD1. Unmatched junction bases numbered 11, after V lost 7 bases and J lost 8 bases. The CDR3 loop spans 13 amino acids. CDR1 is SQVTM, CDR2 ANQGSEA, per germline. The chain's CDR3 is CSAGPQGAKGYTF. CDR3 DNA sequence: TGCAGCGCAGGACCACAGGGGGCGAAGGGCTACACCTTC.